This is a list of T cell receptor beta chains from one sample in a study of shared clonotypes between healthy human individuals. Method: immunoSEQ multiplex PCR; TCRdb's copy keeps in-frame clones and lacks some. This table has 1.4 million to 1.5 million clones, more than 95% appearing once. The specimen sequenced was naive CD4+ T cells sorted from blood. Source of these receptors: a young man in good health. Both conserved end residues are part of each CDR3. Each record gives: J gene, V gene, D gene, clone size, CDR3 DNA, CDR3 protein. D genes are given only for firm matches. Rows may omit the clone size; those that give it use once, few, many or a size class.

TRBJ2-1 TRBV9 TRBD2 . TGTGCCAGCAGAACCGGGACTAGCCCGTTCAATGAGCAGTTCTTC CASRTGTSPFNEQFF
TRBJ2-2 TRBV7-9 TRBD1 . TGTGCCAGCAGCCCAAAATCGCAGGGGGCTACCGGGGAGCTGTTTTTT CASSPKSQGATGELFF
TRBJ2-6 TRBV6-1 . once TGTGCCAGCAGTGAATCGGTAGGGGCCAACGTCCTGACTTTC CASSESVGANVLTF
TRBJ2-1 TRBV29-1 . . TGCAGCGTTGAAGAATCTAGCGTCAATGAGCAGTTCTTC CSVEESSVNEQFF
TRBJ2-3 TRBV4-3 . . TGCGCCAGCAGCCAAGATCCAGACTATCACTTCACAGATACGCAGTATTTT CASSQDPDYHFTDTQYF
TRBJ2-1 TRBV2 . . TGTGCCAGCAGTGACTCCGGGACAACTTACAATGAGCAGTTCTTC CASSDSGTTYNEQFF
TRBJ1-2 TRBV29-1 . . TGCAGCGTTGAGTGGGAGGTGGGATATGGCTACACCTTC CSVEWEVGYGYTF
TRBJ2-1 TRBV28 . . TGTGCCAGCAATACGGGACGTAATGAGCAGTTCTTC CASNTGRNEQFF
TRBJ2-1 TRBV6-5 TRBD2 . TGTGCCAGCAGTCCCGGGACTAGAACCTACAATGAGCAGTTCTTC CASSPGTRTYNEQFF
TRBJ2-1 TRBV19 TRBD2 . TGTGCCAGTAGCTATAGCGGGAGGACCTACAATGAGCAGTTCTTC CASSYSGRTYNEQFF
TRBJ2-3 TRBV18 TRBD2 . TGTGCCAGCTCACCACCGGGACCGGGAGGCGCGACAGATACGCAGTATTTT CASSPPGPGGATDTQYF
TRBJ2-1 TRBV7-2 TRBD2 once TGTGCCAGCAGCTTAGTTACGGGAGGCCGCTCCTACAATGAGCAGTTCTTC CASSLVTGGRSYNEQFF
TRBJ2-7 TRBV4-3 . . TGCGCCAGCAGCCAAGACCTGGTGGCAGGCTACGAGCAGTACTTC CASSQDLVAGYEQYF
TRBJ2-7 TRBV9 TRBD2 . TGTGCCAGCAGCGTAGACGGACGGACTAGCGGGAGGGGCCACGAGCAGTACTTC CASSVDGRTSGRGHEQYF
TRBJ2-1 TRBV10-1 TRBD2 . TGCGCCAGCCGAAACTTCGGACTAGCGGGAGGGCGGAGGTTGTACAATGAGCAGTTCTTC CASRNFGLAGGRRLYNEQFF